These 7 T cell receptor beta chains were all obtained from the same sample, sequenced in a study of breast tumors, draining lymph nodes, adjacent tissues. TCRdb reprocessed the multiplex PCR reads via MiXCR and lists one record per CDR3 protein. The table records approximately 89,000 distinct CDR3 sequences, around 29% of them present only once. Samples came from axillary lymph nodes draining the breast cancer. The sequenced sample consisted of axillary lymph node tissue. The receptors derive from a female donor with breast cancer. Some clones in this sample may be carry-over from other donors' samples.

This clonotype was detected a few times. This may come from a read error, since a much larger clone is one base off. The rearrangement links TRBV11-2 to TRBJ2-1; possibly TRBD1 for D (5 bases). The CDR3 runs 13 residues. Germline V lookup: CDR1 SGHAT, CDR2 FQNNGV. V lost 1 base and J lost 9, with 10 bases in between. The CDR3 protein is CASSLVRGTEQFF. The CDR3 nucleotides read TGTGCCAGCAGCTTAGTAAGGGGAACTGAGCAGTTCTTC. Variable domain in full (rest from reference TRBV11-2 and TRBJ2-1): EAGVAQSPRYKIIEKRQSVAFWCNPISGHATLYWYQQILGQGPKLLIQFQNNGVVDDSQLPKDRFSAERLKGVDSTLKIQPAKLEDSAVYLCASSLVRGTEQFFGPGTRLTVL.

This clonotype showed up many times. This rearrangement joins TRBV30 to TRBJ2-2; no firm D call. CDR3 length: 15 residues. CDR1 is GTSNPN, CDR2 SVGIG, per germline (reference sequence). With 1 base removed from V and 0 bases from J, the gap between germline ends came to 9 bases. Here the CDR3 DNA reads TGTGCCTGGAGTGAGGGAACGACGAACACCGGGGAGCTGTTTTTT. Amino acids: CAWSEGTTNTGELFF.

This clonotype was observed a few times. Possible read error: a much larger clone is one base away. The chain recombines TRBV5-8 with TRBJ1-5, with D unresolved. The CDR3 spans 12 residues. Germline CDR1 SGHTS, CDR2 YDEGEE. V lost 2 bases, J lost 9 bases, and 9 bases lay in between. The CDR3, as DNA: TGTGCCAGCAGCTTTATCGGTCCGCCCCAGCATTTT. Amino acid sequence: CASSFIGPPQHF.

CDR3 nucleotides: TGTGCCAGCAACCGTGGGAGGGTCCGTTGGTGCACAGATACGCAGTATTTT. The encoded protein is CASNRGRVRWCTDTQYF. The chain combines TRBV6-5 with TRBJ2-3; 7 nucleotides agree with TRBD2. The CDR3 extends over 17 amino acids. V was pared by 7 bases and J by 1 base, with 14 bases of the junction left unmatched. CDR1 is MNHEY and CDR2 is SVGAGI in the germline V gene.

This clonotype was recorded at least ten times. The V gene is TRBV4-2, the J gene TRBJ1-4, with 8 positions matching TRBD1. Germline V gene sequence: CDR1 LGHNA, CDR2 YNFKEQ. There are 15 residues in the CDR3. V shed 1 base and J 8 bases; nucleotides not matched to a gene: 6. The CDR3 region is CASSQAGTGGEKLFF. DNA of the CDR3: TGTGCCAGCAGCCAAGCCGGGACAGGAGGGGAAAAACTGTTTTTT.

This clonotype was seen ten or more times. The CDR3 DNA follows: TGTGCCAGCAGTGAGTTACTAGCGGGGACAACCCTAGCCAAAAACATTCAGTACTTC. It specifies CASSELLAGTTLAKNIQYF. The chain recombines TRBV6-1 with TRBJ2-4; TRBD2 agrees at 10 bases. Trimming removed 3 bases from V and 0 bases from J; junction bases left unmatched: 11. Germline loops: CDR1 MNHNS, CDR2 SASEGT. The CDR3 consists of 19 residues.

This clonotype was observed a handful of times. The V and J genes are TRBV9 and TRBJ1-1; 10 nucleotides line up with TRBD1. V trimming: 4 bases; J trimming: 8 bases; junction bases outside the gene matches: 8. The CDR3 sequence is 14 residues long. Per germline, CDR1 SGDLS and CDR2 YYNGEE. The CDR3 protein is CASSTADRGREAFF. DNA for the CDR3: TGTGCCAGCAGCACAGCTGACAGGGGGCGAGAAGCTTTCTTT. The full variable domain, with the rest looked up from reference TRBV9 and TRBJ1-1, is DSGVTQTPKHLITATGQRVTLRCSPRSGDLSVYWYQQSLDQGLQFLIQYYNGEERAKGNILERFSAQQFPDLHSELNLSSLELGDSALYFCASSTADRGREAFFGQGTRLTVV.